This entry lists 7 T cell receptor beta chains sequenced from one sample in a study of blood T cell repertoires in COVID-19. The protocol was immunoSEQ multiplex PCR, while the TCRdb copy is restricted to in-frame clones and leaves out a portion. The table records 200,000 to 250,000 clones, approximately 90% of them present only once. Sequenced: peripheral blood. The origin of the receptors is a man aged 60-69 years who had recovered from COVID-19.

The chain is built from TRBV6-5 and TRBJ2-3; D ambiguous. The CDR3 totals 14 residues. Germline CDR1 MNHEY, CDR2 SVGAGI. Trimming removed 2 bases at V and 6 bases at J, with 12 bases between. The CDR3 DNA is TGTGCCAGCAGTTACCGGAGCCCTCCTGATACGCAGTATTTT. Protein sequence: CASSYRSPPDTQYF.

The gene calls are TRBV28 and TRBJ1-4, with D maybe TRBD1 (6 bases). Germline V gives CDR1 MDHEN, CDR2 SYDVKM. This CDR3 comprises 14 residues. V was trimmed by 11 bases and J by 4 bases, leaving 17 bases between them. The CDR3 reads CAALGGASNEKLFF. CDR3 DNA: TGTGCCGCACTCGGGGGGGCGAGTAATGAAAAACTGTTTTTT.

The chain has TRBV19 and TRBJ2-1, with 12 bases identical to TRBD2. The CDR3 extends over 15 amino acids. Trimming cost V 6 bases and J 6 bases; bases outside gene matches: 6. The V gene's germline CDR1 is LNHDA and CDR2 SQIVND (reference sequence). CDR3 loop: CASSPRTSGANEQFF. The CDR3 DNA reads as TGTGCCAGTAGCCCCCGGACTAGCGGGGCCAATGAGCAGTTCTTC.

The chain links TRBV11-2 to TRBJ1-1; D is perhaps TRBD1 (5 bases). Germline assignment: CDR1 SGHAT and CDR2 FQNNGV. This CDR3 comprises 13 residues. V was cut by 8 bases and J by 1 base, with 11 bases left in between. In DNA form, the CDR3 reads TGTGCCAGCTGGGGGGTAGCGAACACTGAAGCTTTCTTT. This translates into CASWGVANTEAFF.

The rearrangement uses TRBV10-3 and TRBJ2-5; no firm D call. V was pared by 2 bases and J by 4 bases, with 5 bases between. Germline assignment: CDR1 ENHRY and CDR2 SYGVKD. CDR3 length: 12 residues. CDR3 residues: CAISEPRETQYF. The CDR3 region has the DNA TGTGCCATCAGTGAGCCCCGAGAGACCCAGTACTTC.

The CDR3: CASSQVVGRSYEQYF. The CDR3 DNA reads TGTGCCAGCAGCCAAGTTGTGGGGCGAAGCTACGAGCAGTACTTC. The chain combines TRBV3-1 (or the pseudogene TRBV3-2) with TRBJ2-7, with a weak D call TRBD1 (5 bases). V gave up 1 base and J gave up 3 bases, with 13 bases separating them. This CDR3 comprises 15 residues. Germline V gives CDR1 LGHDT, CDR2 YNNKEL (reference sequence).

This chain joins TRBV27 and TRBJ2-1, with a tentative D call TRBD2 (6 bases). The germline V and J ends were trimmed by 7 bases and 5 bases, with 18 bases remaining between them. The germline gives CDR1 MNHEY, CDR2 SMNVEV (reference sequence). The CDR3 totals 15 residues. CDR3: CASMEISAGNNEQFF. In DNA form, the CDR3 reads TGTGCCAGCATGGAGATTTCGGCGGGAAACAATGAGCAGTTCTTC.